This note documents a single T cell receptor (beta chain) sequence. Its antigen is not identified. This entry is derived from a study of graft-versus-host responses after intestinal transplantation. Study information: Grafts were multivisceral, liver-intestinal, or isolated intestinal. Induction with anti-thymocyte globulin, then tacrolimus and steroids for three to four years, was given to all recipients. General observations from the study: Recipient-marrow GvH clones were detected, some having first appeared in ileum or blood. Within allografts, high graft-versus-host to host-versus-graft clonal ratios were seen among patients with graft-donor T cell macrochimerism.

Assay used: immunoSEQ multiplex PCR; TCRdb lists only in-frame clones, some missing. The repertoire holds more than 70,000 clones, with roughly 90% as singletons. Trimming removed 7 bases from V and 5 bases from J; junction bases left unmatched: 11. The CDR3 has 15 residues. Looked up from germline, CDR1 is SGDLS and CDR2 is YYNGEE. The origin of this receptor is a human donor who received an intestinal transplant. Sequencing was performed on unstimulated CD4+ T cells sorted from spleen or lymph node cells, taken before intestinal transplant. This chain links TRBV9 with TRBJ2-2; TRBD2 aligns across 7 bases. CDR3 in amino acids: CASAATGGGTGELFF. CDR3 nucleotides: TGTGCCAGCGCCGCGACCGGGGGAGGGACCGGGGAGCTGTTTTTT.